The present TCR beta chain was sequenced within a study of T cell responses to AZD1222 COVID-19 vaccine. The data were produced by immunoSEQ multiplex PCR, yet TCRdb's version contains in-frame clones alone and is incomplete. The repertoire holds around 180,000 clones, 88% seen once, with approximately 26% in the top ten. General observations from the study: A rise in Spike-specific TCR breadth and depth followed two AZD1222 doses. CD4 TCRs linked to vaccination spanned spike, dominating at 160-218 and 743-854. Mostly white British, mostly female donors; authors suggested clonal diversity may be underestimated.

A note on this clone: Its target is not known.

V was clipped by 0 bases and J by 5 bases; unmatched bases: 3. The germline V gene encodes CDR1 SGDLS and CDR2 YYNGEE. This CDR3 has 15 residues. The rearrangement uses TRBV9 and TRBJ2-1, with 9 nucleotides matching TRBD2. The material sequenced was peripheral blood, taken 28 days after the second AZD1222 dose. This clonotype was sampled from an adult who received the AZD1222 COVID-19 vaccine. The CDR3 loop reads CASSVGGTSNNEQFF. In nucleotides, the CDR3 is TGTGCCAGCAGCGTAGGGGGGACTAGCAACAATGAGCAGTTCTTC.